This paragraph covers one T cell receptor (beta chain) sequence. Authors' processing steps: Amplification with reference gene primers provided the estimates of nucleated cell counts. Produced via immunoSEQ multiplex PCR; TCRdb's table is partial and in-frame only. D and trimming were read from the DNA, whereas the V and J calls and clone size are those reported in that table. Of 200,000 to 300,000 clones in the sample, around 90% were seen once. There are 12 residues in the CDR3. Trimming removed 3 bases at V and 2 bases at J, with 5 bases between. Germline-derived CDR1 and CDR2 are SGDLS and YYNGEE. The data belong to a study of blood T cell repertoires in COVID-19. About the study: COVID-19 samples from acute and convalescent phases originated in the United States, Italy and Spain. Sources were T cells, B-cell-depleted T cells, or PBMCs; the material itself was cDNA or gDNA.

V and J are TRBV9 and TRBJ2-5; D unclear. The sequencing input was peripheral blood. The clonotype was recovered from a man older than 75 with acute or convalescent COVID-19. CDR3 sequence: CASSATQETQYF. CDR3 coding DNA: TGTGCCAGCAGCGCCACACAAGAGACCCAGTACTTC.